The present TCR beta chain was sequenced within a study of blood T cell repertoires in COVID-19. Study-level information: T cells, B-cell-depleted T cells, or PBMCs supplied cDNA or gDNA.

V shed 1 base and J 4 bases; nucleotides not matched to a gene: 6. Germline V gene sequence: CDR1 MNHEY, CDR2 SMNVEV (reference sequence). The CDR3 is 17 amino acids. In this sample, this clone turned up once. Clones were read by immunoSEQ multiplex PCR, and TCRdb kept only the in-frame ones, dropping some. Here the sample spans about 230,000 clones, over 80% being singletons. The gene calls are TRBV27 and TRBJ2-2; 10 bases are a match to TRBD2. This TCR was sampled from a man aged 40-55 years with acute or convalescent COVID-19. Input material: peripheral blood. DNA of the CDR3: TGTGCCAGCAGTTTATTTCCGGGACTAGCGCCCACCGGGGAGCTGTTTTTT. It codes for CASSLFPGLAPTGELFF.